These 11 T cell receptor beta chains were sequenced from one sample in a study of shared clonotypes between healthy human individuals. Profiled with immunoSEQ multiplex PCR; TCRdb holds only in-frame clones, not every one. This sample has about 680,000 clones, with about 80% found just once. The sequenced sample was memory CD4+ T cells sorted from blood. Indicated subset: CD45RA-negative fraction. The source of these receptors is a woman aged 25 to 39 in good health.

The chain couples TRBV10-1 to TRBJ1-1, with D perhaps matching TRBD1 (5 bases). Looked up from germline, CDR1 is WNHNN and CDR2 is SYGVQD (reference sequence). This CDR3 region has 13 residues. V lost 4 bases to trimming and J lost 3 bases, with 9 bases between them. CDR3 sequence (DNA): TGCGCCAGCAGTGCCGGGACTCACACTGAAGCTTTCTTT. As protein: CASSAGTHTEAFF.

The chain links TRBV7-6 to TRBJ1-4, with D maybe TRBD1 (5 bases). V shed 3 bases and J shed 6 bases, with 11 bases lying between them. CDR3 length equals 14 residues. The germline V gene has CDR1 SGHVS and CDR2 FNYEAQ. The CDR3 here is CASSLRGLDEKLFF. The CDR3 DNA reads TGTGCCAGCAGCTTGCGGGGCTTAGATGAAAAACTGTTTTTT.

The CDR3 reads CASSIGTPSYNEQFF. The DNA for the CDR3 is TGTGCCAGCAGCATCGGGACACCCTCCTACAATGAGCAGTTCTTC. The rearrangement joins TRBV27 to TRBJ2-1; perhaps TRBD1 as D (6 bases). V was clipped by 6 bases and J by 0 bases, with 12 bases between them. The V gene's germline CDR1 is MNHEY and CDR2 SMNVEV (reference sequence). This CDR3 has 15 residues.

This clone was counted between two and nine times. The chain links TRBV4-1 to TRBJ2-7; D may be TRBD2 (7 bases). The germline CDR1 and CDR2 sequences are MGHRA and YSYEKL. This CDR3 region has 15 residues. V lost 6 bases to trimming and J lost 0 bases, with 15 bases between them. The CDR3 DNA reads as TGCGCCAGCAGTCGGGGGGCGGGGGCCTCCTACGAGCAGTACTTC. Translated, it gives CASSRGAGASYEQYF.

The rearrangement uses TRBV6-5 and TRBJ2-7; 8 positions agree with TRBD2. Germline V CDR1 and CDR2: MNHEY, SVGAGI. The CDR3 has 16 amino acids. V shed 0 bases and J 6 bases; nucleotides not matched to a gene: 10. CDR3 sequence reads: CASSYSKSGRAFEQYF. The CDR3 nucleotides read TGTGCCAGCAGTTACTCGAAAAGCGGGAGAGCGTTCGAGCAGTACTTC.

V gene TRBV5-1 combines with J gene TRBJ2-3, with 7 nucleotides matching TRBD2. The CDR3 consists of 15 residues. V lost 1 base and J lost 2; bases outside the gene matches: 4. CDR1 and CDR2 from the germline V gene are SGHRS and YFSETQ. The CDR3 here is CASSLNLAVTDTQYF. The CDR3 nucleotides are TGCGCCAGCAGCTTGAATCTAGCGGTCACAGATACGCAGTATTTT.

This rearrangement joins TRBV5-6 to TRBJ2-7; no clear D gene. The CDR3 sequence is 13 residues long. Germline CDR1 and CDR2: SGHDT and YYEEEE. The V gene lost 0 bases and the J gene lost 5 bases, with 9 bases spanning the gap. CDR3 DNA sequence: TGTGCCAGCAGCTTGGCAGCCGTAAACGAGCAGTACTTC. Translated: CASSLAAVNEQYF.

This clone was recorded a few times. The chain has TRBV7-3 and TRBJ2-1, with D perhaps TRBD2 (5 bases). This CDR3 has 13 amino acids. Germline V gene data show CDR1 as SGHTA and CDR2 as FQGTGA. Trimming took 8 bases from V and 6 from J, leaving 14 bases between them. CDR3 region: CASALGVSNEQFF. The DNA of the CDR3 is TGTGCCAGCGCCCTCGGGGTAAGCAATGAGCAGTTCTTC.

About this clone itself: The junction shows a germline mismatch at one end, possibly a read error. V and J are TRBV7-2 and TRBJ1-3; D call uncertain. The germline V gene encodes CDR1 SGHTA and CDR2 FQGNSA. The CDR3 spans 15 residues. The CDR3 coding sequence is TGTGCCAGCAGCTTAGATGCACTCTCTGGAACCACCATATATTTT. Amino acid sequence: CASSLDALSGTTIYF. Filled out from reference TRBV7-2 and TRBJ1-3, the complete variable domain reads GAGVSQSPSNKVTEKGKDVELRCDPISGHTALYWYRQSLGQGLEFLIYFQGNSAPDKSGLPSDRFSAERTGGSVSTLTIQRTQQEDSAVYLCASSLDALSGTTIYFGEGSWLTVV.

The rearrangement uses TRBV5-1 and TRBJ1-1; D call uncertain. This CDR3 is built from 14 residues. V shed 1 base and J shed 3 bases, with 10 bases lying between them. Per germline, CDR1 SGHRS and CDR2 YFSETQ. The CDR3 DNA reads TGCGCCAGCAGCTTGATGGGATTCGACACTGAAGCTTTCTTT. As protein: CASSLMGFDTEAFF.

With regard to this clone: The germline gene is not matched at one end of the junction; a read error may be the cause. The rearrangement joins TRBV2 to TRBJ2-3; D uncertain. CDR3 size: 11 residues. CDR1 and CDR2 (germline): SNHLY, FYNNEI. The CDR3 nucleotides read TGTGCCAGCAGTGAAGGATCACCCCAGGATTTT. Translated: CASSEGSPQDF. Looking up the rest from reference TRBV2 and TRBJ2-3 gives the full variable domain: EPEVTQTPSHQVTQMGQEVILRCVPISNHLYFYWYRQILGQKVEFLVSFYNNEISEKSEIFDDQFSVERPDGSNFTLKIRSTKLEDSAMYFCASSEGSPQDFGPGTRLTVL.